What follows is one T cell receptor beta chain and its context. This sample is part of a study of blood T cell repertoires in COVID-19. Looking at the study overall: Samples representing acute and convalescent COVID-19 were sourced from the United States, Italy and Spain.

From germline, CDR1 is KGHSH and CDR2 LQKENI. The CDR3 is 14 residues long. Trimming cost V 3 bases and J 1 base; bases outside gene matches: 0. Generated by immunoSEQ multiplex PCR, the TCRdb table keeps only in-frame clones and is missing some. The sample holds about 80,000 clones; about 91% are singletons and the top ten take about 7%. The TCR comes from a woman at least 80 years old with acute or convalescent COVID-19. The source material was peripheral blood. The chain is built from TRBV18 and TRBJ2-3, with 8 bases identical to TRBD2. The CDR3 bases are TGTGCCAGCTCACCTAGCGGGGGCACAGATACGCAGTATTTT. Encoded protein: CASSPSGGTDTQYF.